This T cell receptor (beta chain) was identified in a study of Ad26.COV2.S vaccination and SARS-CoV-2 variants (dated by TCRdb to the early 2020s). Background for the entire study: Donors in the vaccine arm were drawn from COV1001, a multicentre, randomized, double-blind, placebo-controlled phase I-IIa trial testing Ad26.COV2.S in healthy adults. Participants in the trial were split at random into five groups of five each, receiving low-dose or high-dose Ad26.COV2.S once or twice, or else placebo on both occasions. A total of some 30 samples were included in the TCR-sequenced set, comprising around 19 Ad26.COV2.S vaccine recipients, 5 placebo recipients and 8 SARS-CoV-2 convalescent individuals. Investigators remained blinded to trial group allocation during experiments and outcome assessment. The specificity and breadth of SARS-CoV-2-reactive T cell receptors after Ad26.COV2.S vaccination were assessed by TCRbeta repertoire sequencing. Ad26.COV2.S was administered intramuscularly at 5 x 10^10 or 1 x 10^11 viral particles, either as a single shot or as two shots given 56 days apart. Results and caveats for the whole study, not just this receptor: Vaccine and placebo recipients had comparable non-spike TCR breadth, which fits with the vaccine containing only spike. The authors noted that the TCR breadth and depth analyses may have underestimated total T cell responses. After vaccination, substantial breadth of spike-specific CD8+ and CD4+ T cell responses was reported. Comparing responses between vaccine doses or regimens was not something the study was powered to do. Spike-specific TCR breadth was higher in Ad26.COV2.S recipients than in placebo recipients (P = 0.0014).

What this sample's treatment or condition label stands for: 15 to 20 received Ad26.COV2.S at low or high dose, single or two shots; a few received placebo; per-sample allocation not given. For vaccine and placebo recipients, the sequenced repertoires came from samples collected on day 63 after the first injection. Cohort 1b enrolled some 25 adults aged 18-55 years at a single site in Boston, USA, between 29 July and 7 August 2020. Ad26.COV2.S was a replication-incompetent adenovirus type 26 vector that expressed a prefusion-stabilized SARS-CoV-2 spike protein derived from the original Wuhan strain. In regard to this clone: Its specific antigen is unknown. Within one base of it there is no much larger clone, and no base qualities were kept.

The immunoSEQ Assay was the method used to sequence TCRbeta CDR3 regions. After extraction, genomic DNA underwent amplification by bias-controlled multiplex PCR, followed by high-throughput sequencing. In the authors' own workflow: To quantify the absolute abundance of each unique TCRbeta CDR3 region, sequences were collapsed and filtered. T cell fraction was estimated by normalizing TCRbeta template counts to usable DNA, which was measured by amplifying reference genes present in all nucleated cells. Repertoire TCRs were annotated as SARS-CoV-2-specific by exact matching of V gene, CDR3 amino acid sequence and J gene to a known reactive TCR set. The reference SARS-CoV-2 TCR set was derived from MIRA and filtered for enrichment in COVID-19-positive ImmuneCODE repertoires, a step that removed public or cross-reactive TCRs. Using the MIRA antigens, annotated TCRs were further analysed by specific ORF or by position within an ORF. Breadth was defined as annotated unique rearrangements over total unique productive rearrangements; depth was the summed frequency of those rearrangements. TCR breadth was compared between groups using two-sided Wilcoxon rank-sum tests. In TCRdb, the immuneACCESS table is reduced to in-frame sequences with V and J assigned. These tables do not hold every clone; where another copy was compared, an unresolved V gene accounts for under half, and the others remain unexplained. V and J calls plus clone size are reproduced from that table; the DNA served to infer D and trimming. The sample has 510,000 or so clones on record, around nine tenths of them singletons. The ten largest clonotypes hold 13% of the sample.

Spanning cysteine to phenylalanine, the CDR3 consists of 15 amino acids. The retained sequence is limited to the CDR3, 45 bases, with the frame set at the first base. Trimming leaves V shorter by 5 bases and J shorter by 4 bases, with the junction holding 7 bases beyond the gene matches. Looking up the germline V gene yields CDR1 SGHTA and CDR2 FQGNSA. The rearrangement combines TRBV7-2 with TRBJ2-2; TRBD2 agrees with 7 junctional bases. Sample: peripheral blood, taken in a trial of Ad26.COV2.S vaccine versus placebo. The TCR sequence derives from a person between 18 and 59 years old who received the Ad26.COV2.S COVID-19 vaccine or a placebo. The DNA sequence is as follows: TGTGCCAGCAGCGGGCAGCGGGGAAGCACCGGGGAGCTGTTTTTT. Translated, it reads CASSGQRGSTGELFF.